This entry describes one T cell receptor (beta chain). V lost 1 base to trimming and J lost 1 base, with 8 bases between them. The CDR3 is made up of 15 amino acids. Germline V gives CDR1 SGHVS, CDR2 FQNEAQ. The sample belongs to a study of T-cell reconstitution after alpha-beta-depleted transplantation in children. Preparation of the TCRbeta library involved a method that used unique molecular identifiers. TCRdb redid the calling of the PCR reads with MiXCR, one entry per CDR3 protein. The table records about 270,000 distinct CDR3 sequences, 9.9% of them present only once. The chain carries TRBV7-8 and TRBJ1-5; D is unresolved. The sequence was obtained from a human donor who donated a stem cell graft to a child with SCID. The sample here was PBMCs from the stem cell graft donor, taken from the stem cell graft. CDR3 loop: CASSLVEGSNQPQHF. The CDR3, as DNA: TGTGCCAGCAGCTTAGTGGAAGGAAGCAATCAGCCCCAGCATTTT.